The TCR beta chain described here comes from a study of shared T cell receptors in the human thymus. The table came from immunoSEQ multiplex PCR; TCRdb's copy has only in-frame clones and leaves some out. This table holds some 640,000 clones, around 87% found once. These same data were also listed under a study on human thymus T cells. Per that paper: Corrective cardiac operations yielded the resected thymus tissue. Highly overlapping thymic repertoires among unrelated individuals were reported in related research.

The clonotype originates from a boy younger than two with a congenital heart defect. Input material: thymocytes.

This CDR3 reads CASRGEHEQFF. As DNA, the CDR3 is TGTGCCAGCAGAGGGGAACATGAGCAGTTCTTC. The rearrangement links TRBV6-5 to TRBJ2-1, with D perhaps matching TRBD1 (5 bases). V lost 6 bases and J lost 8, with 8 bases in between. The CDR3 consists of 11 residues. In germline, CDR1 is MNHEY, CDR2 SVGAGI.